A selection of T cell receptor beta chains follows, all from one sample in a study of cytomegalovirus exposure and HLA in healthy donors. Here immunoSEQ multiplex PCR was the method, and the copy in TCRdb shows in-frame clones only, minus some. The table includes some 190,000 clones, about 80% detected once. Sequencing used PBMCs. The receptors derive from a woman aged 30 to 39 in good health and CMV-seropositive. Both conserved end residues are part of each CDR3. D genes are given only for firm matches. Rows may omit the clone size; those that give it use once, few, many or a size class.

J	D	size	V	CDR3	DNA
TRBJ2-5	.	.	TRBV9	CASSATGMGTQYF	TGTGCCAGCAGCGCCACGGGTATGGGGACCCAGTACTTC
TRBJ2-5	.	few	TRBV18	CASSPVSTPKETQYF	TGTGCCAGCTCCCCGGTATCAACCCCGAAGGAGACCCAGTACTTC
TRBJ2-1	.	.	TRBV10-3	CAISFTGTGYNEQFF	TGTGCCATCAGTTTTACCGGGACTGGCTACAATGAGCAGTTCTTC
TRBJ2-3	.	.	TRBV2	CASSEAPGTDTQYF	TGTGCCAGCAGTGAAGCGCCGGGGACAGATACGCAGTATTTT
TRBJ1-3	.	.	TRBV28	CASSFGAASGNTIYF	TGTGCCAGCAGTTTTGGGGCAGCCTCTGGAAACACCATATATTTT
TRBJ2-3	TRBD2	.	TRBV4-2	CASSQIALAGDSSTDTQYF	TGTGCCAGCAGCCAAATCGCCCTAGCGGGGGACTCTAGCACAGATACGCAGTATTTT
TRBJ1-1	.	.	TRBV5-1	CASSFTGSEAFF	TGCGCCAGCAGCTTTACAGGGTCTGAAGCTTTCTTT
TRBJ2-7	TRBD1	.	TRBV5-1	CASRDPAGQVSYEQYF	TGCGCCAGCAGGGACCCTGCCGGACAGGTCTCCTACGAGCAGTACTTC
TRBJ1-6	.	.	TRBV6-5	CASSLQLASPLHF	TGTGCCAGCAGTCTACAGCTGGCTTCACCCCTCCACTTT
TRBJ2-7	TRBD1	few	TRBV28	CASTDRASDEQYF	TGTGCCAGCACCGACAGGGCAAGTGACGAGCAGTACTTC
TRBJ1-2	.	once	TRBV21-1	CASRTAYGYTF	TGTGCCAGCAGGACAGCCTATGGCTACACCTTC
TRBJ2-7	TRBD1	.	TRBV6-1	CASSVGTVSEQYF	TGTGCCAGCAGTGTGGGGACAGTCTCCGAGCAGTACTTC
TRBJ2-3	TRBD2	.	TRBV5-1	CASSLSSGRGADTQYF	TGCGCCAGCAGCTTGTCTAGCGGGAGAGGGGCAGATACGCAGTATTTT
TRBJ2-2	TRBD2	.	TRBV4-2	CASSQEISGGLAGELFF	TGTGCCAGCAGCCAAGAAATTAGCGGGGGCTTAGCCGGGGAGCTGTTTTTT
TRBJ1-3	.	.	TRBV19	CASSNRVPLSGNTIYF	TGTGCCAGTAGTAACAGGGTTCCCCTCTCTGGAAACACCATATATTTT
TRBJ2-3	.	few	TRBV27	CASTPMAGAIADTQYF	TGTGCCAGCACCCCAATGGCAGGGGCGATTGCAGATACGCAGTATTTT
TRBJ2-1	TRBD2	.	TRBV19	CASSRGLAGGIYNEQFF	TGTGCCAGTAGTAGGGGACTAGCGGGGGGGATCTACAATGAGCAGTTCTTC
TRBJ2-3	TRBD1	.	TRBV7-3	CASSPSAGGWADTQYF	TGTGCCAGCAGCCCGTCGGCAGGGGGTTGGGCAGATACGCAGTATTTT
TRBJ2-5	TRBD2	few	TRBV28	CASSLDLRQGREETQYF	TGTGCCAGCAGTTTAGATCTGCGGCAAGGGAGGGAAGAGACCCAGTACTTC
TRBJ2-6	.	.	TRBV6-6	CASSYEGAGANVLTF	TGTGCCAGCAGTTACGAAGGGGCTGGGGCCAACGTCCTGACTTTC
TRBJ2-7	TRBD2	.	TRBV11-2	CASSLEAGGLNEQYF	TGTGCCAGCAGCTTAGAGGCGGGAGGGCTTAACGAGCAGTACTTC
TRBJ1-4	TRBD1	.	TRBV4-1	CASSQLFGTGLEKLFF	TGCGCCAGCAGCCAACTTTTCGGGACAGGGCTCGAAAAACTGTTTTTT
TRBJ2-7	TRBD1	.	TRBV10-3	CAISERAGQGANEQYF	TGTGCCATCAGTGAGCGAGCGGGACAGGGGGCTAACGAGCAGTACTTC
TRBJ2-7	TRBD1	.	TRBV5-1	CASSIGTDEIGYEQYF	TGCGCCAGCAGCATCGGGACAGACGAAATCGGGTACGAGCAGTACTTC
TRBJ1-6	.	.	TRBV9	CASSVDISYSPLHF	TGTGCCAGCAGCGTAGACATATCTTATTCACCCCTCCACTTT
TRBJ1-4	TRBD1	once	TRBV2	CASRGGTGYMELFF	TGTGCCAGCAGGGGCGGGACAGGGTATATGGAACTGTTTTTT
TRBJ1-1	TRBD1	few	TRBV29-1	CSADGQGTRAGFF	TGCAGCGCCGACGGACAGGGGACGAGAGCAGGTTTCTTT
TRBJ2-1	TRBD1	.	TRBV28	CASTTGTGNNEQFF	TGTGCCAGCACCACCGGGACAGGGAACAATGAGCAGTTCTTC
TRBJ2-2	TRBD2	.	TRBV28	CASSFFLGPQTSASGGELFF	TGTGCCAGCAGTTTTTTTCTCGGACCCCAGACCTCAGCTAGCGGCGGGGAGCTGTTTTTT
TRBJ2-1	TRBD2	.	TRBV7-3	CASSTSGRAENEQFF	TGTGCCAGCAGTACTAGCGGGAGGGCCGAGAATGAGCAGTTCTTC
TRBJ1-1	.	.	TRBV10-3	CAISEGGVGNTEAFF	TGTGCCATCAGTGAAGGTGGAGTTGGGAACACTGAAGCTTTCTTT
TRBJ1-2	TRBD1	.	TRBV7-9	CASSLGQVYGYTF	TGTGCCAGCAGTCTCGGACAGGTCTATGGCTACACCTTC
TRBJ2-7	TRBD1	.	TRBV28	CASGGTGADEQYF	TGTGCCAGCGGCGGGACAGGGGCAGACGAGCAGTACTTC